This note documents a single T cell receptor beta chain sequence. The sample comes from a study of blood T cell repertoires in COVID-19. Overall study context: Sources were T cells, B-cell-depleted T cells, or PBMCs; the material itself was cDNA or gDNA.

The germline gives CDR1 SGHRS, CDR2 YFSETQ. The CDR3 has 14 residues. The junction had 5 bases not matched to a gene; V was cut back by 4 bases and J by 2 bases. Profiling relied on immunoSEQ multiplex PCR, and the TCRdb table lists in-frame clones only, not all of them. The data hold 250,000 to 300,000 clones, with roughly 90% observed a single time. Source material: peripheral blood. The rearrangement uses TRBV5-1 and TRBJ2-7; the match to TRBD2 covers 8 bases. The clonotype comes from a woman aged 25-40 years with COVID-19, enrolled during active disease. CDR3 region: CASSRAGEPYEQYF. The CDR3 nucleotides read TGCGCCAGCAGCCGAGCGGGGGAGCCCTACGAGCAGTACTTC.